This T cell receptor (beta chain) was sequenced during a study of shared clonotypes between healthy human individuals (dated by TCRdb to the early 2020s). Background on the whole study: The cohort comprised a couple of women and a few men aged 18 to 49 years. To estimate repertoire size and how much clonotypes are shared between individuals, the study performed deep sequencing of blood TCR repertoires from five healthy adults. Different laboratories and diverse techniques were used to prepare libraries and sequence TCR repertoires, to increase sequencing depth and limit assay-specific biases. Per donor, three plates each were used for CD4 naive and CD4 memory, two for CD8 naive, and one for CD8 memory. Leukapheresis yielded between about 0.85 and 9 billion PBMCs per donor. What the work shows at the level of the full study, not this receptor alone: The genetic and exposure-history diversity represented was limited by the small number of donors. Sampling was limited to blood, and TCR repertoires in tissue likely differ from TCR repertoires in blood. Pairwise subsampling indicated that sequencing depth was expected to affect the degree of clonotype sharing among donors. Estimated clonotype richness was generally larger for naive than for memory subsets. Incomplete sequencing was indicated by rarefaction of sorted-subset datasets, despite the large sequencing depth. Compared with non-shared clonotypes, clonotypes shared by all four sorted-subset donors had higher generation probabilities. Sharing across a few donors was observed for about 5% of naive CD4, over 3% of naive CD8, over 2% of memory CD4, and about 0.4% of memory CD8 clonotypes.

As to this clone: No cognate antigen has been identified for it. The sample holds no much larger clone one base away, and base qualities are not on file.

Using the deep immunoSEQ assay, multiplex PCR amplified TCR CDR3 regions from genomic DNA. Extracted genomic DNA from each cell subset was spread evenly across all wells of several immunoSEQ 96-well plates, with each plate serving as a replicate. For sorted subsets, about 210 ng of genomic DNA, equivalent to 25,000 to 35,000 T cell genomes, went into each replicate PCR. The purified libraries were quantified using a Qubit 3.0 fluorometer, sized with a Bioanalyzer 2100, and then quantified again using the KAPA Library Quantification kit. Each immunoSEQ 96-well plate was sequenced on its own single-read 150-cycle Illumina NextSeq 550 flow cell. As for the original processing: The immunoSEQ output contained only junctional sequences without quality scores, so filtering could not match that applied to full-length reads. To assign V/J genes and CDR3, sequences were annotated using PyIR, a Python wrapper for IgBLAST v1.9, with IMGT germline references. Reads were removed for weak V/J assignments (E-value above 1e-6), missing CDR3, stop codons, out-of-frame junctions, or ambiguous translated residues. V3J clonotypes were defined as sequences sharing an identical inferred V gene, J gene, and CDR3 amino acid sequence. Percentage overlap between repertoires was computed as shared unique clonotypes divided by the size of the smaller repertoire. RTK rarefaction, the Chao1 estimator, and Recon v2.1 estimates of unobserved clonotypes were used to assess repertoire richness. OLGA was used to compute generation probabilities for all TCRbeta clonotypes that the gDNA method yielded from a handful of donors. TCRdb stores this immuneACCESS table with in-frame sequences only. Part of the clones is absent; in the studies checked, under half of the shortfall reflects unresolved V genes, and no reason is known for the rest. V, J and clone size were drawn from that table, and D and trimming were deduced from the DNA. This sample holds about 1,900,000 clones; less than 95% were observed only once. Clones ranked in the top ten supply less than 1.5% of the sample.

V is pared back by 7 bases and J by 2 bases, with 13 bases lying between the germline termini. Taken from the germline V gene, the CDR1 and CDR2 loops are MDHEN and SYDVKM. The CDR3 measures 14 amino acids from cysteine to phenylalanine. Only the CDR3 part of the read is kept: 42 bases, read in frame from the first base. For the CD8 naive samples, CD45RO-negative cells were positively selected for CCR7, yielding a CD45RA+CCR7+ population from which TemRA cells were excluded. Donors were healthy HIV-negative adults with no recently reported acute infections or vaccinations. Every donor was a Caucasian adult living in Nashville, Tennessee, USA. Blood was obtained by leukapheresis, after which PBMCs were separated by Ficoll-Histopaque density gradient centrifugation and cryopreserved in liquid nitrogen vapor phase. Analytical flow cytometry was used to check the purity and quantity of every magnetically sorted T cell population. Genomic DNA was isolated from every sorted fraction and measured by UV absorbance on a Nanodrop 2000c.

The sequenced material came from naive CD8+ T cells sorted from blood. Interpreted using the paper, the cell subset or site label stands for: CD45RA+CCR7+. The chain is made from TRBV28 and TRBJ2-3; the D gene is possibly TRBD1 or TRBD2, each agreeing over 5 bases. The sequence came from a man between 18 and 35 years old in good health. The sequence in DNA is TGTGCCAGCACGTACGGGACCCACACAGATACGCAGTATTTT. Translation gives CASTYGTHTDTQYF. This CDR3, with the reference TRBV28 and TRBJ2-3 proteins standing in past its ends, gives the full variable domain DVKVTQSSRYLVKRTGEKVFLECVQDMDHENMFWYRQDPGLGLRLIYFSYDVKMKEKGDIPEGYSVSREKKERFSLILESASTNQTSMYLCASTYGTHTDTQYFGPGTRLTVL.